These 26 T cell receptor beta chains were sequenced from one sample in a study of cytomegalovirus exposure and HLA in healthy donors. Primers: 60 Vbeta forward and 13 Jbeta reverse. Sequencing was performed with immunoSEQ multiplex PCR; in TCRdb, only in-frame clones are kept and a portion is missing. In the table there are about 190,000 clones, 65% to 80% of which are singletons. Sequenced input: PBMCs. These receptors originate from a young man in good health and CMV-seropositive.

The CDR3 region has the DNA TGTGCCAGCTCACTAGCCGGGACAACCGGGGAGCTGTTTTTT. Protein: CASSLAGTTGELFF. This sequence joins TRBV18 and TRBJ2-2, with D possibly matching TRBD1 (6 bases). The CDR3 has 14 amino acids. The germline gives CDR1 KGHSH, CDR2 LQKENI. Trimming took off 4 bases at V and 5 bases at J, with 11 bases between the two ends.

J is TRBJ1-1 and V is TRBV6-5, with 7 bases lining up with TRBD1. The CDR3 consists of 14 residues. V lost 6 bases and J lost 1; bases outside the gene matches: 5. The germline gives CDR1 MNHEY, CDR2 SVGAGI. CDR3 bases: TGTGCCAGCAGATTTGGACAGGAGAACACTGAAGCTTTCTTT. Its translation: CASRFGQENTEAFF.

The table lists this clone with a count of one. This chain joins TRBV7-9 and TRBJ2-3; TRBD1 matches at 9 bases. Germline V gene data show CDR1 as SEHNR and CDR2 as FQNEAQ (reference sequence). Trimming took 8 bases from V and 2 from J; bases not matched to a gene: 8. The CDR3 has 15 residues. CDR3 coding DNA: TGTGCCAGCGGGTTTGGACAGGGGAACACAGATACGCAGTATTTT. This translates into CASGFGQGNTDTQYF.

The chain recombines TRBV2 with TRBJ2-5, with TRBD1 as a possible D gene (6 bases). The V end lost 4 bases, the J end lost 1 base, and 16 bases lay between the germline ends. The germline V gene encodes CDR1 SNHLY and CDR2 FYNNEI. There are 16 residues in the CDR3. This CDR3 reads CASSGRDKKGQETQYF. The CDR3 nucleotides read TGTGCCAGCAGTGGCCGGGACAAAAAAGGCCAAGAGACCCAGTACTTC.

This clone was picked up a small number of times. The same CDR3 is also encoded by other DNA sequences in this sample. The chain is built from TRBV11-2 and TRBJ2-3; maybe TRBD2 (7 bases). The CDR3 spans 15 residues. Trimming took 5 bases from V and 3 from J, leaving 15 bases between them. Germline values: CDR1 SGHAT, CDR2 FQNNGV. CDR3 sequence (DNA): TGTGCCAGCAGCCTTCTAAGGGGGGGGACAGATACGCAGTATTTT. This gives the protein CASSLLRGGTDTQYF.

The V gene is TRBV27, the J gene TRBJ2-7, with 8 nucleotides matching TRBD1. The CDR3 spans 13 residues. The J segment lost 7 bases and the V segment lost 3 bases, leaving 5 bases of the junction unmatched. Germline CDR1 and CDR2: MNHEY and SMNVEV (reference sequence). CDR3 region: CASSFAGGGEQYF. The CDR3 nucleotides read TGTGCCAGCAGTTTTGCAGGGGGCGGTGAGCAGTACTTC.

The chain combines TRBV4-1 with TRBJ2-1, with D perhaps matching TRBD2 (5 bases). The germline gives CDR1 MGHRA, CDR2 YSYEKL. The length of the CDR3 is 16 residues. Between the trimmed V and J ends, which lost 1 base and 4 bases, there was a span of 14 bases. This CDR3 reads CASSQGASGTYNEQFF. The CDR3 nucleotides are TGCGCCAGCAGCCAAGGGGCCAGCGGTACATACAATGAGCAGTTCTTC.

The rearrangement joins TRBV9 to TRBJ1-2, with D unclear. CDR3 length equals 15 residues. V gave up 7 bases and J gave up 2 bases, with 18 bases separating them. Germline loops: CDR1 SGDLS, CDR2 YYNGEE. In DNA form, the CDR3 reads TGTGCCAGCGAAGGTCACGGGGAATCCAACTATGGCTACACCTTC. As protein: CASEGHGESNYGYTF.

The CDR3 loop is CASSLVSSGEQYF. In DNA, the CDR3 is TGCGCCAGCAGCTTGGTCTCATCGGGCGAGCAGTACTTC. The chain joins TRBV5-1 to TRBJ2-7, with unresolved D. The germline CDR1 and CDR2 sequences are SGHRS and YFSETQ. The CDR3 totals 13 residues. The ends were cut back, 0 bases at V and 6 bases at J, with 10 bases in the middle.

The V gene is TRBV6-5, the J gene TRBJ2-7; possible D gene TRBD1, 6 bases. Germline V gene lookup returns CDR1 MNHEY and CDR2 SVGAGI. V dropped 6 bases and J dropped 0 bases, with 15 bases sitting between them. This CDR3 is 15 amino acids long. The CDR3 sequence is CASSPWGRGSYEQYF. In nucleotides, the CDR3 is TGTGCCAGCAGCCCGTGGGGGCGAGGCTCCTACGAGCAGTACTTC.

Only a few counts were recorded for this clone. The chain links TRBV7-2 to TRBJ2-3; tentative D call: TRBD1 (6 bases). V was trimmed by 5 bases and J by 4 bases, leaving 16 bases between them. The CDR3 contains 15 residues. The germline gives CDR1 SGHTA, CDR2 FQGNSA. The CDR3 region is CASSLSGGMADTQYF. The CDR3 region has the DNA TGTGCCAGCAGCCTTAGTGGGGGCATGGCAGATACGCAGTATTTT.

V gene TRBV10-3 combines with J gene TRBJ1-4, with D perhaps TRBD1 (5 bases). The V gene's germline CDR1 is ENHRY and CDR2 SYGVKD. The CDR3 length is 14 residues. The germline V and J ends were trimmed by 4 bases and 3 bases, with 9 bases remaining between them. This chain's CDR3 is CAISAQVPNEKLFF. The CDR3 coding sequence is TGTGCCATCAGTGCACAGGTCCCTAATGAAAAACTGTTTTTT.

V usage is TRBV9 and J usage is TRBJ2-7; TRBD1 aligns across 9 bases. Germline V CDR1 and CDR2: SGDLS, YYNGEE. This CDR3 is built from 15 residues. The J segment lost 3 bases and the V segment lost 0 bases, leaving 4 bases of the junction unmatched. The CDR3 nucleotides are TGTGCCAGCAGCGTAGGGGGGGGACAGGGCTACGAGCAGTACTTC. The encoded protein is CASSVGGGQGYEQYF.

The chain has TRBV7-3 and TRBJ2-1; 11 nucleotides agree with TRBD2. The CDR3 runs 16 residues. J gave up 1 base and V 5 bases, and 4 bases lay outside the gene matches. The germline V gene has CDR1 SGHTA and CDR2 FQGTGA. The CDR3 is CASSPTSGSSYNEQFF. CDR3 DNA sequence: TGTGCCAGCAGCCCCACTAGCGGGAGTTCCTACAATGAGCAGTTCTTC. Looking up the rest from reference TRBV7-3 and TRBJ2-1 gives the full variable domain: GAGVSQTPSNKVTEKGKYVELRCDPISGHTALYWYRQSLGQGPEFLIYFQGTGAADDSGLPNDRFFAVRPEGSVSTLKIQRTERGDSAVYLCASSPTSGSSYNEQFFGPGTRLTVL.

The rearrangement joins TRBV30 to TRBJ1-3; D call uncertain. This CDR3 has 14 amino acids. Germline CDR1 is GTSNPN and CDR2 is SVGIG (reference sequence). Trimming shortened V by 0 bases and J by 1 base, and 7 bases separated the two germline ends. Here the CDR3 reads CAWSVRGSGNTIYF. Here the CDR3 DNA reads TGTGCCTGGAGTGTACGAGGGTCTGGAAACACCATATATTTT.

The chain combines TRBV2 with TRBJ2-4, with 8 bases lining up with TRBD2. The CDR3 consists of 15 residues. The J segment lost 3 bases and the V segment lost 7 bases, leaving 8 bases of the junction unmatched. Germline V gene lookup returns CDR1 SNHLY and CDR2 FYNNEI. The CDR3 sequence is CASIKRERDKNIQYF. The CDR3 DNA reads TGTGCCAGCATTAAGCGGGAGCGGGACAAAAACATTCAGTACTTC.

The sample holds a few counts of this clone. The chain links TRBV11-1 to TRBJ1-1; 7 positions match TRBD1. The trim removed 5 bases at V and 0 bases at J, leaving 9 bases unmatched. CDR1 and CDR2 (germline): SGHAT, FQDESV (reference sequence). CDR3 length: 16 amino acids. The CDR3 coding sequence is TGTGCCAGCAGCCCGGGACAGCCCAACATGAACACTGAAGCTTTCTTT. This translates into CASSPGQPNMNTEAFF.

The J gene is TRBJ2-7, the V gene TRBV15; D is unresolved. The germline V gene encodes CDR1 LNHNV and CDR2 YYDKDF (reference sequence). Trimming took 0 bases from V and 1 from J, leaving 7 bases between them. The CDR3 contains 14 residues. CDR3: CATSRDYSSYEQYF. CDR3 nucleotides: TGTGCCACCAGCAGAGATTACAGTTCCTACGAGCAGTACTTC.

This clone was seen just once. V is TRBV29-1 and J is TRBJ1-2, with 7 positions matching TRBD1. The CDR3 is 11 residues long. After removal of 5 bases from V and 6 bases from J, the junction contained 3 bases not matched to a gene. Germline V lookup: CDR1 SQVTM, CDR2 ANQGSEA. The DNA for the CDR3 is TGCAGCGTTCGGGACAGCCATGGCTACACCTTC. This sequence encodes CSVRDSHGYTF.

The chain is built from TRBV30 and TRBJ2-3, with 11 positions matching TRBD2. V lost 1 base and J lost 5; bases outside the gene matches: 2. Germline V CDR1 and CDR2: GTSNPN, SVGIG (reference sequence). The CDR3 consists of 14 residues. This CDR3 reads CAWSGLAGGDTQYF. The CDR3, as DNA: TGTGCCTGGAGTGGCCTAGCGGGAGGAGATACGCAGTATTTT. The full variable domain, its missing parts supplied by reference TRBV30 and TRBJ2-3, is SQTIHQWPATLVQPVGSPLSLECTVEGTSNPNLYWYRQAAGRGLQLLFYSVGIGQISSEVPQNLSASRPQDRQFILSSKKLLLSDSGFYLCAWSGLAGGDTQYFGPGTRLTVL.

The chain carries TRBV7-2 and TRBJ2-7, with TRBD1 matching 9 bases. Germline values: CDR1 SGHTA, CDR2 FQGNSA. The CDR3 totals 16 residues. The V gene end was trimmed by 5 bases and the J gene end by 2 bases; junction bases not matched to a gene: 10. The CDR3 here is CASSLVGTGFPYEQYF. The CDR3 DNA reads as TGTGCCAGCAGCCTCGTAGGGACAGGGTTCCCCTACGAGCAGTACTTC.

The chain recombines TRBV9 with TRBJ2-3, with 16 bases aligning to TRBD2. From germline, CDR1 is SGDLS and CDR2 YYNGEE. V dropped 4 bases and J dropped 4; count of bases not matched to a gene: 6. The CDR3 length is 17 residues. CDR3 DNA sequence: TGTGCCAGCAGCCCCGGGACTAGCGGGGGGGTATCAGATACGCAGTATTTT. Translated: CASSPGTSGGVSDTQYF. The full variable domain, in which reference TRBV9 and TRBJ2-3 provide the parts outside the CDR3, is DSGVTQTPKHLITATGQRVTLRCSPRSGDLSVYWYQQSLDQGLQFLIQYYNGEERAKGNILERFSAQQFPDLHSELNLSSLELGDSALYFCASSPGTSGGVSDTQYFGPGTRLTVL.

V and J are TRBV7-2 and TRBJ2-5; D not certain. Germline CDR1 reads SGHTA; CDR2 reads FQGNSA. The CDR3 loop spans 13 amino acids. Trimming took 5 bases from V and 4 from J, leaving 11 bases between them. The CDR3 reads CASSPRPLETQYF. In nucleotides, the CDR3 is TGTGCCAGCAGCCCCCGTCCTCTAGAGACCCAGTACTTC.

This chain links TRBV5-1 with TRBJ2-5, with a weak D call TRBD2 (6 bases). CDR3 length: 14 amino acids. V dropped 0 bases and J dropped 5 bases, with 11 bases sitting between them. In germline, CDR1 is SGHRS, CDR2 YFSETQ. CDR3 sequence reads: CASSLAGGRETQYF. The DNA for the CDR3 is TGCGCCAGCAGCTTGGCCGGGGGTCGGGAGACCCAGTACTTC.

Here the CDR3 reads CASSLQASGYYNEQFF. CDR3 in DNA: TGTGCCAGCAGCTTACAGGCTAGCGGGTATTACAATGAGCAGTTCTTC. This chain connects TRBV7-2 to TRBJ2-1; TRBD2 agrees at 8 bases. The germline CDR1 and CDR2 sequences are SGHTA and FQGNSA. J gave up 4 bases and V 2 bases, and 7 bases lay outside the gene matches. This CDR3 has 16 amino acids.

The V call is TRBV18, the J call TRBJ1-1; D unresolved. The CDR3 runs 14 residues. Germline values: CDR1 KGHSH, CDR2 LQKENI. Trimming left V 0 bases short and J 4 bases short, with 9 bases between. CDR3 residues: CASSPPSPGTEAFF. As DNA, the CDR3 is TGTGCCAGCTCACCACCGTCCCCGGGCACTGAAGCTTTCTTT.